Sequencing of this T cell receptor (beta chain) was carried out in a study of shared clonotypes between healthy human individuals. The ends were cut back, 5 bases at V and 4 bases at J, with 9 bases in the middle. This CDR3 comprises 13 residues. CDR1 is MRHNA, CDR2 SNTAGT, per germline. Study outcomes and limitations: Non-shared clonotypes were found to have lower generation probabilities than the clonotypes that were shared by all four of the sorted-subset donors. It was anticipated that sequencing depth would influence how many clonotypes donors shared. Rarefaction exposed incomplete sorted-subset sequencing despite large depth.

The protocol was immunoSEQ multiplex PCR, while the TCRdb copy is restricted to in-frame clones and leaves out a portion. The data show millions of clones, more than 90% seen once. Concerning this clone: Its specificity is not known.

This sequence joins TRBV6-4 and TRBJ1-5; the D is unclear. The sequencing sample was made of naive CD4+ T cells sorted from blood. Subset given: CD45RA+ positively selected. This TCR was recovered from a man aged 18 to 30 in good health. CDR3 bases: TGTGCCAGCAGTTCTCAACAAAATCAGCCCCAGCATTTT. Its protein product is CASSSQQNQPQHF.